What follows are 15 T cell receptor beta chains derived from one specimen sequenced in a study of T cell responses to AZD1222 COVID-19 vaccine. The data were produced by immunoSEQ multiplex PCR, yet TCRdb's version contains in-frame clones alone and is incomplete. The sample records 130,000 to 150,000 clones, approximately 86% being singletons. The material was peripheral blood, obtained 28 days after the second AZD1222 dose. These receptors came from an adult who received the AZD1222 COVID-19 vaccine.

This clone has just one count. As DNA, the CDR3 is TGCGCCAGCAGCTTGGCGGAGGTTCGGTATGGCTACACCTTC. It yields the protein CASSLAEVRYGYTF. The V and J genes are TRBV5-1 and TRBJ1-2; D gene unclear. Between the trimmed V and J ends, which lost 0 bases and 5 bases, there was a span of 11 bases. CDR1 SGHRS and CDR2 YFSETQ come from the germline V gene. This CDR3 is 14 amino acids long. The entire variable domain, with the rest obtained from reference TRBV5-1 and TRBJ1-2, is as follows: KAGVTQTPRYLIKTRGQQVTLSCSPISGHRSVSWYQQTPGQGLQFLFEYFSETQRNKGNFPGRFSGRQFSNSRSEMNVSTLELGDSALYLCASSLAEVRYGYTFGSGTRLTVV.

The rearrangement links TRBV4-1 to TRBJ2-3, with D perhaps given as TRBD1 or TRBD2 (5 bases each). CDR3 length: 14 amino acids. V dropped 0 bases and J dropped 8 bases, with 12 bases sitting between them. Per the germline V gene, CDR1 is MGHRA and CDR2 is YSYEKL. CDR3 in amino acids: CASSQDTSGSTQYF. CDR3 in DNA: TGCGCCAGCAGCCAAGACACCTCAGGGAGTACGCAGTATTTT.

The chain uses TRBV6-4 and TRBJ2-3; D is perhaps TRBD2 (5 bases). The CDR3 spans 13 residues. The V end lost 5 bases, the J end lost 2 bases, and 8 bases lay between the germline ends. Germline loops: CDR1 MRHNA, CDR2 SNTAGT. CDR3 protein: CASSREFTDTQYF. The CDR3, as DNA: TGTGCCAGCAGTAGGGAGTTCACAGATACGCAGTATTTT.

V usage is TRBV19 and J usage is TRBJ2-5; D not resolved. Germline CDR1 and CDR2: LNHDA and SQIVND (reference sequence). Trimming removed 9 bases at V and 5 bases at J, with 16 bases between. The CDR3 runs 13 residues. The CDR3 sequence is CASSVRLRETQYF. The CDR3, as DNA: TGTGCCAGCAGTGTTCGGCTGCGGGAGACCCAGTACTTC. Full variable domain (remainder filled in from reference TRBV19 and TRBJ2-5): DGGITQSPKYLFRKEGQNVTLSCEQNLNHDAMYWYRQDPGQGLRLIYYSQIVNDFQKGDIAEGYSVSREKKESFPLTVTSAQKNPTAFYLCASSVRLRETQYFGPGTRLLVL.

This rearrangement joins TRBV4-2 to TRBJ2-1, with 9 bases identical to TRBD2. V shed 0 bases and J 10 bases; nucleotides not matched to a gene: 13. The V gene's germline CDR1 is LGHNA and CDR2 YNFKEQ. This CDR3 region has 17 residues. In DNA form, the CDR3 reads TGTGCCAGCAGCCAAGAAGGTGTAGCGGGGGAAACAAGAGAGCAGTTCTTC. This gives the protein CASSQEGVAGETREQFF.

The V and J genes are TRBV19 and TRBJ2-7; no definite D call. Trimming took off 6 bases at V and 7 bases at J, with 10 bases between the two ends. Per germline, CDR1 LNHDA and CDR2 SQIVND (reference sequence). The CDR3 totals 11 residues. The CDR3 DNA sequence: TGTGCCAGTAGGGGATTAGGGGAGCAGTACTTC. Encoded protein: CASRGLGEQYF. Full variable domain (remainder filled in from reference TRBV19 and TRBJ2-7): DGGITQSPKYLFRKEGQNVTLSCEQNLNHDAMYWYRQDPGQGLRLIYYSQIVNDFQKGDIAEGYSVSREKKESFPLTVTSAQKNPTAFYLCASRGLGEQYFGPGTRLTVT.

This sequence joins TRBV11-2 and TRBJ2-7; 7 bases match TRBD2. Germline V gives CDR1 SGHAT, CDR2 FQNNGV. V lost 6 bases and J lost 4; bases outside the gene matches: 21. CDR3 size: 18 residues. CDR3: CASSHGGRLLSGSYEQYF. DNA of the CDR3: TGTGCCAGCAGTCACGGGGGGAGACTCCTCTCGGGTAGTTACGAGCAGTACTTC.

Written as DNA, the CDR3 is TGTGCCAGCAGCATCGGGACAGCCACCGGGGAGCTGTTTTTT. Translation: CASSIGTATGELFF. The rearrangement joins TRBV9 to TRBJ2-2, with 7 bases that match TRBD1. Germline CDR1 reads SGDLS; CDR2 reads YYNGEE. CDR3 length: 14 residues. V shed 4 bases, J shed 4 bases, and the junction held 4 bases outside the gene matches.

The chain links TRBV5-1 to TRBJ1-1; unclear D gene. This CDR3 has 13 residues. Germline assignment: CDR1 SGHRS and CDR2 YFSETQ. The V and J ends lost 2 bases and 3 bases respectively, with 8 bases between them. CDR3 in amino acids: CASSFTEDTEAFF. The CDR3 nucleotides are TGCGCCAGCAGCTTTACCGAGGACACTGAAGCTTTCTTT.

The genes are TRBV4-1 and TRBJ2-7; 8 bases agree with TRBD2. The CDR3 consists of 18 residues. The germline CDR1 and CDR2 sequences are MGHRA and YSYEKL. The trim removed 5 bases at V and 5 bases at J, leaving 20 bases unmatched. CDR3 DNA sequence: TGCGCCAGCAGCACGTATGCTAGCGGGTCCTCCTCTGCGGACGAGCAGTACTTC. It specifies CASSTYASGSSSADEQYF.

V usage is TRBV6-6 and J usage is TRBJ2-5; 12 bases are shared with TRBD2. The CDR3 has 17 amino acids. Germline V gene lookup returns CDR1 MNHNY and CDR2 SVGAGI (reference sequence). V lost 5 bases and J lost 5; bases outside the gene matches: 12. As DNA, the CDR3 is TGTGCCAGCAGTCGCCTGGCACTAGCGGGGGGCCTTGAGACCCAGTACTTC. It translates to CASSRLALAGGLETQYF.

Only one count was recorded for this clone. The J gene is TRBJ2-1, the V gene TRBV6-5, with 7 positions matching TRBD2. Germline V gives CDR1 MNHEY, CDR2 SVGAGI. This CDR3 contains 11 residues. V was clipped by 11 bases and J by 7 bases; unmatched bases: 5. In DNA, the CDR3 is TGTGCCTCTAAAGCGGGGAATGAGCAGTTCTTC. Translating it yields CASKAGNEQFF.

The chain has TRBV11-2 and TRBJ1-2; the D gene is possibly TRBD1 (6 bases). The V end lost 2 bases, the J end lost 4 bases, and 11 bases lay between the germline ends. Germline loops: CDR1 SGHAT, CDR2 FQNNGV. The CDR3 extends over 14 amino acids. The CDR3 region is CASSLRGAGYGYTF. CDR3 sequence (DNA): TGTGCCAGCAGCTTAAGGGGGGCCGGCTATGGCTACACCTTC.

The sample holds one count of this clone. V is TRBV19 and J is TRBJ1-2; D gene ambiguous. CDR3 size: 12 residues. V was clipped by 1 base and J by 8 bases, with 8 bases between them. Germline lookup yields CDR1 LNHDA and CDR2 SQIVND (reference sequence). CDR3 nucleotides: TGTGCCAGTAGTATAGCAGGAGTGGGCTACACCTTC. It encodes CASSIAGVGYTF.

This clone was observed a handful of times. The chain has TRBV10-1 and TRBJ2-3, with 10 positions matching TRBD1. J gave up 4 bases and V 6 bases, and 4 bases lay outside the gene matches. This CDR3 region has 14 residues. Germline CDR1 and CDR2: WNHNN and SYGVQD (reference sequence). Here the CDR3 reads CASSRDRGPDTQYF. The DNA for the CDR3 is TGCGCCAGCAGCCGGGACAGGGGACCAGATACGCAGTATTTT.